These 13 T cell receptor beta chains were all obtained from the same sample, sequenced in a study of T cells after yellow fever vaccination. TCRdb ran MiXCR on the 5' RACE reads and lists one entry per CDR3 protein. Among approximately 550,000 distinct CDR3 sequences, 15% to 20% were seen once, and the ten largest hold roughly an eighth. The material sequenced was PBMCs, taken 15 days after the yellow fever booster vaccination. Receptors originate from a man aged 30-40 years who received the YFV17D yellow fever vaccine.

This clonotype was observed a few times. V is TRBV10-2 and J is TRBJ2-7; 9 bases agree with TRBD2. This CDR3 contains 16 residues. V lost 0 bases and J lost 6; bases outside the gene matches: 9. Per germline, CDR1 WSHSY and CDR2 SAAADI. CDR3 in DNA: TGCGCCAGCAGTGAGTCGGGGGGCGGGAGGGCCTTCGAGCAGTACTTC. Translated, it gives CASSESGGGRAFEQYF.

In its sample, this clonotype was seen a few times. V and J are TRBV18 and TRBJ1-4; unclear D gene. The CDR3 spans 15 residues. CDR1 and CDR2 (germline): KGHSH, LQKENI. Trimming cost V 6 bases and J 0 bases, with 11 bases left between them. The CDR3 reads CASSRTDTTNEKLFF. DNA of the CDR3: TGTGCCAGCTCGCGCACAGATACAACTAATGAAAAACTGTTTTTT.

The chain is built from TRBV9 and TRBJ2-3; D might be TRBD2 (6 bases). V gave up 6 bases and J gave up 0 bases, with 14 bases separating them. This CDR3 is built from 15 residues. The germline gives CDR1 SGDLS, CDR2 YYNGEE. Here the CDR3 DNA reads TGTGCCAGCAAGGCGGGAACCACTAGCACAGATACGCAGTATTTT. Amino acid sequence: CASKAGTTSTDTQYF. The full variable domain, in which reference TRBV9 and TRBJ2-3 provide the parts outside the CDR3, is DSGVTQTPKHLITATGQRVTLRCSPRSGDLSVYWYQQSLDQGLQFLIQYYNGEERAKGNILERFSAQQFPDLHSELNLSSLELGDSALYFCASKAGTTSTDTQYFGPGTRLTVL.

This clonotype was recorded only once. The rearrangement joins TRBV20-1 to TRBJ1-5; D gene uncertain. Germline CDR1 and CDR2: DFQATT and SNEGSKA (reference sequence). CDR3 length: 15 amino acids. V lost 7 bases and J 0 bases, leaving 16 bases between the germline ends. The CDR3 here is CSVSDVRDSNQPQHF. The DNA of the CDR3 is TGCAGTGTCTCGGACGTTCGTGATAGCAATCAGCCCCAGCATTTT.

The V and J genes are TRBV7-9 and TRBJ1-1; 7 nucleotides line up with TRBD1. The V and J ends lost 4 bases and 3 bases, in that order; junction bases with no gene match: 8. The CDR3 runs to 15 residues. Germline values: CDR1 SEHNR, CDR2 FQNEAQ (reference sequence). The CDR3, as DNA: TGTGCCAGCAGCTCCATCCGGGACAGATACACTGAAGCTTTCTTT. Amino acids: CASSSIRDRYTEAFF.

In this sample, this clonotype turned up a few times. This chain uses TRBV12-3 or TRBV12-4 with TRBJ1-2; the D is unclear. The CDR3 spans 11 residues. V dropped 8 bases and J dropped 3 bases, with 7 bases sitting between them. CDR3 loop: CASGDYYGYTF. In DNA, the CDR3 is TGTGCCAGCGGCGATTACTATGGCTACACCTTC.

The sample holds a few counts of this clonotype. The V and J genes are TRBV5-4 and TRBJ2-7, with TRBD1 identical over 8 bases. Looked up from germline, CDR1 is SGHNT and CDR2 is YYREEE (reference sequence). V shed 5 bases and J 1 base; nucleotides not matched to a gene: 5. This CDR3 is built from 14 residues. CDR3 sequence: CASRPGGQSYEQYF. CDR3 DNA sequence: TGTGCCAGCAGACCAGGGGGCCAATCCTACGAGCAGTACTTC.

The sample holds many counts of this clonotype. V is TRBV30 and J is TRBJ2-1; D possibly uses TRBD1 or TRBD2 (5 bases each). This CDR3 comprises 13 residues. V dropped 7 bases and J dropped 12 bases, with 22 bases sitting between them. Germline CDR1 reads GTSNPN; CDR2 reads SVGIG (reference sequence). CDR3 sequence: CASQSGLLPVQFF. As DNA, the CDR3 is TGTGCCTCTCAGTCGGGGCTCCTCCCGGTGCAGTTCTTC.

CDR3 in amino acids: CASGFGPSAAISTDTQYF. CDR3 nucleotides: TGTGCTAGTGGTTTCGGACCCTCCGCGGCTATTAGCACAGATACGCAGTATTTT. The chain employs TRBV12-5 and TRBJ2-3; D gene unclear. The CDR3 totals 18 residues. Trimming pared 3 bases from V and 0 bases from J, leaving 19 bases between. Germline CDR1 reads LGHNT; CDR2 reads FRNRAP.

V gene TRBV20-1 combines with J gene TRBJ2-7, with TRBD1 matching over 8 bases. This CDR3 has 13 amino acids. V was clipped by 5 bases and J by 1 base; unmatched bases: 4. CDR1 and CDR2 (germline): DFQATT, SNEGSKA (reference sequence). The chain's CDR3 is CSADRGKSYEQYF. In nucleotides, the CDR3 is TGCAGTGCTGACAGGGGAAAGTCCTACGAGCAGTACTTC.

The V gene is TRBV7-2, the J gene TRBJ2-5; D ambiguous. The CDR3 totals 15 residues. Germline assignment: CDR1 SGHTA and CDR2 FQGNSA. V was shortened by 3 bases and J by 1 base, with 12 bases between the two germline ends. CDR3 sequence (DNA): TGTGCCAGCAGCTTCCTGCCTCAACCCCAAGAGACCCAGTACTTC. This codes for CASSFLPQPQETQYF.

In its sample, this clonotype was seen a few times. The genes are TRBV12-3 or TRBV12-4 and TRBJ2-5; D uncertain. The CDR3 covers 12 residues. Trimming took 4 bases from V and 5 from J, leaving 8 bases between them. The CDR3 is CASSSVPETQYF. CDR3 DNA: TGTGCCAGCAGTTCTGTCCCGGAGACCCAGTACTTC.

J is TRBJ2-1 and V is TRBV4-3, with D possibly matching TRBD2 (6 bases). Germline V gene sequence: CDR1 LGHNA, CDR2 YSLEER. This CDR3 is built from 17 residues. V was cut by 3 bases and J by 2 bases, with 17 bases left in between. CDR3 coding DNA: TGCGCCAGCAGCCAGGGGGGAAGTATCTCGGCCTACAATGAGCAGTTCTTC. Its protein product is CASSQGGSISAYNEQFF.